This T cell receptor beta chain was captured by sequencing in a study of cytomegalovirus exposure and HLA in healthy donors. The germline gives CDR1 SGHRS, CDR2 YFSETQ. CDR3 size: 15 residues. The V gene end was trimmed by 0 bases and the J gene end by 10 bases; junction bases not matched to a gene: 11. Vbeta (60) and Jbeta (13) primers were used in the PCR. Data came from immunoSEQ multiplex PCR; TCRdb stores just in-frame clones and leaves some out. The sample has some 220,000 clones, around 83% seen once. This chain uses TRBV5-1 with TRBJ1-1; 8 bases agree with TRBD1. This TCR came from a girl aged 2 to 10 in good health and CMV-seronegative. Sequencing was done on a sample of PBMCs. CDR3 loop: CASSLVQGARVGAFF. The DNA of the CDR3 is TGCGCCAGCAGCTTGGTGCAGGGGGCGAGAGTTGGAGCTTTCTTT. The full variable domain, with the rest looked up from reference TRBV5-1 and TRBJ1-1, is KAGVTQTPRYLIKTRGQQVTLSCSPISGHRSVSWYQQTPGQGLQFLFEYFSETQRNKGNFPGRFSGRQFSNSRSEMNVSTLELGDSALYLCASSLVQGARVGAFFGQGTRLTVV.